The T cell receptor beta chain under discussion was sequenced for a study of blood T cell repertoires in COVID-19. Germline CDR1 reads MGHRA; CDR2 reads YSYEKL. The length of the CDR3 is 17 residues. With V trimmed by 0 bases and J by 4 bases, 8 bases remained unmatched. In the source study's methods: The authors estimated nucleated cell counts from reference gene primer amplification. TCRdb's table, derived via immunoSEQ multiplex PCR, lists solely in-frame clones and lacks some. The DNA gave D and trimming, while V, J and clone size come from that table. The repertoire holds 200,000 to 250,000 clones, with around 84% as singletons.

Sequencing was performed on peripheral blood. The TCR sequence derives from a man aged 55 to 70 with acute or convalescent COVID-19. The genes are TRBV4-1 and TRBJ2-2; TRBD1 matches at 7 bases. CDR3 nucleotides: TGCGCCAGCAGCCAAGATCTCGAGGGGGCGGGCACCGGGGAGCTGTTTTTT. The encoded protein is CASSQDLEGAGTGELFF.